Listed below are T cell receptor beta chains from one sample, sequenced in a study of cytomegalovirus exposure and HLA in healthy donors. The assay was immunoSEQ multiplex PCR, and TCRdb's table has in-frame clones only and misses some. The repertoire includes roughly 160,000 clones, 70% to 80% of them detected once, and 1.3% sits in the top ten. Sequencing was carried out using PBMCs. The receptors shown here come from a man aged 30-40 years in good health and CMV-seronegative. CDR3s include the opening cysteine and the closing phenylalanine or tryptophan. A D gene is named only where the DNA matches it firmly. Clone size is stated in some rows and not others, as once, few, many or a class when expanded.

cdr3_aa: CASSLERTSGTLFF
cdr3_nt: TGCGCCAGCAGCTTGGAAAGGACTAGCGGGACCCTGTTCTTC
v_call: TRBV5-1
d_call: TRBD2
clone_size: -
j_call: TRBJ2-1

cdr3_aa: CASSLAGTKETQYF
cdr3_nt: TGTGCCAGCAGTTTAGCGGGGACTAAAGAGACCCAGTACTTC
v_call: TRBV27
d_call: TRBD2
clone_size: once
j_call: TRBJ2-5

cdr3_aa: CASRGQENDEQYF
cdr3_nt: TGCGCCAGCAGGGGGCAAGAGAACGACGAGCAGTACTTC
v_call: TRBV5-1
d_call: -
clone_size: -
j_call: TRBJ2-7

cdr3_aa: CASSLGGIRTDTQYF
cdr3_nt: TGTGCCAGCAGCTTAGGCGGGATACGCACAGATACGCAGTATTTT
v_call: TRBV7-6
d_call: -
clone_size: -
j_call: TRBJ2-3

cdr3_aa: CASSRDILNSGANVLTF
cdr3_nt: TGTGCCAGCAGCCGGGACATTTTAAACTCTGGGGCCAACGTCCTGACTTTC
v_call: TRBV7-2
d_call: -
clone_size: -
j_call: TRBJ2-6

cdr3_aa: CASSLLTKRSTGELFF
cdr3_nt: TGTGCCAGCAGTCTCTTGACAAAGCGGAGTACCGGGGAGCTGTTTTTT
v_call: TRBV27
d_call: -
clone_size: -
j_call: TRBJ2-2

cdr3_aa: CASTSTGTGGAIGYGYTF
cdr3_nt: TGCGCCAGCACCTCAACGGGGACAGGGGGCGCGATTGGCTATGGCTACACCTTC
v_call: TRBV5-1
d_call: TRBD1
clone_size: -
j_call: TRBJ1-2

cdr3_aa: CASSDARAGNTIYF
cdr3_nt: TGTGCCAGCAGCGATGCCAGGGCTGGAAACACCATATATTTT
v_call: TRBV9
d_call: -
clone_size: -
j_call: TRBJ1-3

cdr3_aa: CAWSAPGGNQPQHF
cdr3_nt: TGTGCCTGGAGTGCCCCGGGGGGCAATCAGCCCCAGCATTTT
v_call: TRBV30
d_call: -
clone_size: -
j_call: TRBJ1-5

cdr3_aa: CSVPGTSGSYNEQFF
cdr3_nt: TGCAGCGTCCCCGGGACTAGCGGTTCCTACAATGAGCAGTTCTTC
v_call: TRBV29-1
d_call: TRBD2
clone_size: -
j_call: TRBJ2-1

cdr3_aa: CAWAAGLGSYEQYF
cdr3_nt: TGTGCCTGGGCGGCGGGGCTGGGTTCCTACGAGCAGTACTTC
v_call: TRBV30
d_call: -
clone_size: -
j_call: TRBJ2-7

cdr3_aa: CASSSTGSADTQYF
cdr3_nt: TGCGCCAGCTCCTCAACCGGTTCGGCAGATACGCAGTATTTT
v_call: TRBV4-1
d_call: -
clone_size: -
j_call: TRBJ2-3

cdr3_aa: CASSIARTGAQETQYF
cdr3_nt: TGTGCCAGTAGTATAGCAAGGACAGGAGCACAAGAGACCCAGTACTTC
v_call: TRBV19
d_call: TRBD1
clone_size: -
j_call: TRBJ2-5

cdr3_aa: CASSLRGLAQHF
cdr3_nt: TGTGCCAGCAGCCTAAGGGGTTTGGCCCAGCATTTT
v_call: TRBV28
d_call: -
clone_size: -
j_call: TRBJ1-5

cdr3_aa: CASSQSTRVGETQYF
cdr3_nt: TGCGCCAGCAGTCAATCGACCAGGGTCGGCGAGACCCAGTACTTC
v_call: TRBV23-1
d_call: -
clone_size: once
j_call: TRBJ2-5

cdr3_aa: CAGESGGINTEAFF
cdr3_nt: TGTGCCGGCGAGTCAGGGGGCATCAACACTGAAGCTTTCTTT
v_call: TRBV6-1
d_call: TRBD1
clone_size: few
j_call: TRBJ1-1

cdr3_aa: CASSFRGRGEADTQYF
cdr3_nt: TGCGCCAGCAGCTTTCGGGGCAGGGGAGAGGCAGATACGCAGTATTTT
v_call: TRBV5-1
d_call: -
clone_size: -
j_call: TRBJ2-3

cdr3_aa: CASSYYPYSNQPQHF
cdr3_nt: TGTGCCAGCAGTTACTACCCCTATAGCAATCAGCCCCAGCATTTT
v_call: TRBV6-5
d_call: -
clone_size: -
j_call: TRBJ1-5

cdr3_aa: CVSMTDRGNTEAFF
cdr3_nt: TGTGTCAGCATGACGGACAGGGGGAACACTGAAGCTTTCTTT
v_call: TRBV2
d_call: TRBD1
clone_size: -
j_call: TRBJ1-1

cdr3_aa: CASTNLDFLTRTGELFF
cdr3_nt: TGTGCCAGCACCAACCTAGATTTTCTAACACGCACCGGGGAGCTGTTTTTT
v_call: TRBV7-9
d_call: -
clone_size: -
j_call: TRBJ2-2

cdr3_aa: CASSFPQGTPYF
cdr3_nt: TGTGCCAGCAGTTTCCCACAGGGCACCCCGTACTTC
v_call: TRBV28
d_call: -
clone_size: once
j_call: TRBJ2-5

cdr3_aa: CASSGGTGAGNTIYF
cdr3_nt: TGTGCCAGCAGTGGTGGGACAGGGGCTGGAAACACCATATATTTT
v_call: TRBV6-1
d_call: TRBD1
clone_size: -
j_call: TRBJ1-3

cdr3_aa: CSVREGASYNEQFF
cdr3_nt: TGCAGCGTCCGGGAGGGGGCTTCCTACAATGAGCAGTTCTTC
v_call: TRBV29-1
d_call: -
clone_size: -
j_call: TRBJ2-1

cdr3_aa: CASSGRGLGGDNEQFF
cdr3_nt: TGTGCCAGCAGCGGGAGGGGACTAGGTGGAGACAATGAGCAGTTCTTC
v_call: TRBV9
d_call: TRBD2
clone_size: -
j_call: TRBJ2-1

cdr3_aa: CASRETGVREQYF
cdr3_nt: TGTGCCAGCAGAGAGACAGGGGTGCGCGAGCAGTACTTC
v_call: TRBV25-1
d_call: TRBD1
clone_size: -
j_call: TRBJ2-7

cdr3_aa: CASSIASGSEETQYF
cdr3_nt: TGTGCCAGCAGCATAGCTAGCGGGAGCGAAGAGACCCAGTACTTC
v_call: TRBV7-2
d_call: TRBD2
clone_size: -
j_call: TRBJ2-5

cdr3_aa: CASSQELAGPTDTQYF
cdr3_nt: TGCGCCAGCAGCCAAGAACTAGCGGGGCCCACAGATACGCAGTATTTT
v_call: TRBV4-3
d_call: TRBD2
clone_size: -
j_call: TRBJ2-3

cdr3_aa: CASSPREYRGETQYF
cdr3_nt: TGTGCCAGCTCACCACGAGAATACAGGGGGGAGACCCAGTACTTC
v_call: TRBV18
d_call: TRBD1
clone_size: few
j_call: TRBJ2-5

cdr3_aa: CASSRTDNYEQYF
cdr3_nt: TGTGCCAGCAGTAGGACAGATAACTACGAGCAGTACTTC
v_call: TRBV6-5
d_call: -
clone_size: -
j_call: TRBJ2-7

cdr3_aa: CASSYQGTSLSYEQYF
cdr3_nt: TGTGCCAGCAGTTACCAGGGGACTAGCCTCTCCTACGAGCAGTACTTC
v_call: TRBV28
d_call: TRBD2
clone_size: -
j_call: TRBJ2-7

cdr3_aa: CASTPGAVDEQYF
cdr3_nt: TGTGCCAGCACCCCAGGGGCTGTCGACGAGCAGTACTTC
v_call: TRBV6-1
d_call: -
clone_size: -
j_call: TRBJ2-7

cdr3_aa: CASSPKMGQALGEQYF
cdr3_nt: TGTGCCAGCTCACCAAAAATGGGACAGGCATTAGGCGAGCAGTACTTC
v_call: TRBV18
d_call: TRBD1
clone_size: -
j_call: TRBJ2-7

cdr3_aa: CASSLSPGLAGLYNEQFF
cdr3_nt: TGTGCCAGCAGCTTAAGTCCGGGACTAGCGGGGCTGTACAATGAGCAGTTCTTC
v_call: TRBV7-2
d_call: TRBD2
clone_size: once
j_call: TRBJ2-1

cdr3_aa: CASSESVGKTTYEQYF
cdr3_nt: TGCGCCAGCAGTGAGTCCGTGGGGAAGACTACCTACGAGCAGTACTTC
v_call: TRBV10-1
d_call: -
clone_size: -
j_call: TRBJ2-7

cdr3_aa: CASNHGRGLMVSEAFF
cdr3_nt: TGTGCCAGTAACCATGGCAGGGGGCTGATGGTTTCTGAAGCTTTCTTT
v_call: TRBV19
d_call: TRBD1
clone_size: -
j_call: TRBJ1-1

cdr3_aa: CAISESMIAGAHNEQFF
cdr3_nt: TGTGCCATCAGTGAGTCGATGATAGCGGGAGCCCACAATGAGCAGTTCTTC
v_call: TRBV10-3
d_call: TRBD2
clone_size: -
j_call: TRBJ2-1

cdr3_aa: CASKSPLYELIGNTEAFF
cdr3_nt: TGTGCCAGCAAATCCCCCCTATATGAACTGATTGGGAACACTGAAGCTTTCTTT
v_call: TRBV28
d_call: -
clone_size: -
j_call: TRBJ1-1

cdr3_aa: CASSPGLAGGPEETQYF
cdr3_nt: TGTGCCAGCAGCCCGGGACTAGCGGGGGGGCCGGAAGAGACCCAGTACTTC
v_call: TRBV5-4
d_call: TRBD2
clone_size: -
j_call: TRBJ2-5

cdr3_aa: CASSRTEGDTEAFF
cdr3_nt: TGTGCCAGCTCTCGGACAGAAGGTGACACTGAAGCTTTCTTT
v_call: TRBV6-5
d_call: -
clone_size: -
j_call: TRBJ1-1

cdr3_aa: CASSQATSGGSYEQYF
cdr3_nt: TGCGCCAGCAGCCAGGCCACTAGCGGGGGGTCGTACGAGCAGTACTTC
v_call: TRBV4-1
d_call: TRBD2
clone_size: -
j_call: TRBJ2-7

cdr3_aa: CASRPPRGEAYEQYF
cdr3_nt: TGTGCCAGCAGACCCCCCCGGGGAGAGGCCTACGAGCAGTACTTC
v_call: TRBV28
d_call: -
clone_size: -
j_call: TRBJ2-7

cdr3_aa: CASSYGTVRGYEQYF
cdr3_nt: TGTGCCAGCAGTTACGGAACCGTCAGGGGCTACGAGCAGTACTTC
v_call: TRBV6-5
d_call: -
clone_size: -
j_call: TRBJ2-7